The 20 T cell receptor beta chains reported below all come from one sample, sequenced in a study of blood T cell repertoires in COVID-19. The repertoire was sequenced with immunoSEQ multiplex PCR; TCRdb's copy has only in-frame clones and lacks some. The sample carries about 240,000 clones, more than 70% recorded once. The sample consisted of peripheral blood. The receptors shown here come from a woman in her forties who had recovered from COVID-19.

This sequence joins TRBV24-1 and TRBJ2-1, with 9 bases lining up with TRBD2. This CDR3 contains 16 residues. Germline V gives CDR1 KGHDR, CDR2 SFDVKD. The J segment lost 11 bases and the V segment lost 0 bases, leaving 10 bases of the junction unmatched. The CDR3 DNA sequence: TGTGCCACCAGTGATTTGGCCCTGGGGCGGGGGGGCCAGCAGTTCTTC. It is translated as CATSDLALGRGGQQFF.

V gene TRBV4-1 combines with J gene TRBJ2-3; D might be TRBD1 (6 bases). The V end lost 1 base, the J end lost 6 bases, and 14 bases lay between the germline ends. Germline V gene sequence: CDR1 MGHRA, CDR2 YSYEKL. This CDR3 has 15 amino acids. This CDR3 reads CASSQVLGARDTQYF. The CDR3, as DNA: TGCGCCAGCAGCCAAGTTTTGGGGGCACGGGATACGCAGTATTTT.

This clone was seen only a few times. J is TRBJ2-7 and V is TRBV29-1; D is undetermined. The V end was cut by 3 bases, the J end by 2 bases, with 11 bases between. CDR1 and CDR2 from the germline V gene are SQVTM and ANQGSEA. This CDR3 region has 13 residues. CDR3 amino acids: CSVDFAGAYEQYF. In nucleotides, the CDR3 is TGCAGCGTTGATTTCGCAGGCGCCTACGAGCAGTACTTC.

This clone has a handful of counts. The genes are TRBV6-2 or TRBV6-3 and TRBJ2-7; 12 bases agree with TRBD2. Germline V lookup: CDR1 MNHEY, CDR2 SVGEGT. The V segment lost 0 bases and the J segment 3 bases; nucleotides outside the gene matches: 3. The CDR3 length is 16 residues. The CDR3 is CASSYSGTSGYYEQYV. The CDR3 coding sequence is TGTGCCAGCAGTTACTCGGGGACTAGCGGGTACTACGAGCAGTACGTC.

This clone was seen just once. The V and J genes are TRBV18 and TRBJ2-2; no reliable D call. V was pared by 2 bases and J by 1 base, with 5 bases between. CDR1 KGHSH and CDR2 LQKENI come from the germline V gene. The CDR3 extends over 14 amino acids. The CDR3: CASSPSRNTGELFF. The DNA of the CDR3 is TGTGCCAGCTCACCATCCCGGAACACCGGGGAGCTGTTTTTT.

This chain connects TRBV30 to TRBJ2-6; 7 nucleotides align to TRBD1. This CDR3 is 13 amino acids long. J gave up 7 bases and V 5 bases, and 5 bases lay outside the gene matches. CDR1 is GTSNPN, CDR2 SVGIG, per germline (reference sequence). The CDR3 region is CAWATGTANVLTF. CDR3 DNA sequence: TGTGCCTGGGCGACAGGGACAGCCAACGTCCTGACTTTC.

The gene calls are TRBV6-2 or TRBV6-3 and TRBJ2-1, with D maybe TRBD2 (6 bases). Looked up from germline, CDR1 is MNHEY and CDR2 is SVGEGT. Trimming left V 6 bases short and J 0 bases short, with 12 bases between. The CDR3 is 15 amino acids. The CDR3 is CASSAGGSSYNEQFF. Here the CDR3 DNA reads TGTGCCAGCAGCGCTGGGGGGAGCTCCTACAATGAGCAGTTCTTC.

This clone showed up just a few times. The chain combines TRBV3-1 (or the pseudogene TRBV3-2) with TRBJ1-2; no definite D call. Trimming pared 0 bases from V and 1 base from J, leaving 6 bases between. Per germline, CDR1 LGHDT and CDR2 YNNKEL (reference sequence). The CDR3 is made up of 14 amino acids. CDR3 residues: CASSQEGYNYGYTF. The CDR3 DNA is TGTGCCAGCAGCCAAGAGGGCTATAACTATGGCTACACCTTC.

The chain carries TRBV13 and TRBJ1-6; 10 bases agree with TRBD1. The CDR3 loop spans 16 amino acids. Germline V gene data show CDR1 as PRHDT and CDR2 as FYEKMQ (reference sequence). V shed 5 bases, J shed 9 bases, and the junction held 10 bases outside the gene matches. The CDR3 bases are TGTGCCAGCAGCGGGGGACAGGGGCGGGGAGGTTCACCCCTCCACTTT. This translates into CASSGGQGRGGSPLHF.

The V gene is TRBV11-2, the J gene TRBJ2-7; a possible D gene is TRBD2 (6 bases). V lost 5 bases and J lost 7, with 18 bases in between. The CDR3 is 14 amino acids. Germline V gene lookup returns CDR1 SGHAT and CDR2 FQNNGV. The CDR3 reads CASSPGATVWEQYF. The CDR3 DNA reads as TGTGCCAGCAGCCCGGGAGCCACGGTGTGGGAGCAGTACTTC.

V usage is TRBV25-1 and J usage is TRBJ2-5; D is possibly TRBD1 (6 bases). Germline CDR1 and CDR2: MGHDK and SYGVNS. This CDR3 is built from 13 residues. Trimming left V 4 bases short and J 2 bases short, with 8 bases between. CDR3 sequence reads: CASSAQGQETQYF. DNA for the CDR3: TGTGCCAGCAGTGCACAGGGACAAGAGACCCAGTACTTC.

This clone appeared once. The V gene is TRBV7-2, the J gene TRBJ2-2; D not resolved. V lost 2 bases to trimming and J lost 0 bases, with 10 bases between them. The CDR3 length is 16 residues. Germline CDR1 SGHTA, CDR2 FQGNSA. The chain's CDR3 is CASSLRPSTNTGELFF. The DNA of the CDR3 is TGTGCCAGCAGCTTACGTCCCAGTACGAACACCGGGGAGCTGTTTTTT. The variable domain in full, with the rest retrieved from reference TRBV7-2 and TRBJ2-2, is GAGVSQSPSNKVTEKGKDVELRCDPISGHTALYWYRQSLGQGLEFLIYFQGNSAPDKSGLPSDRFSAERTGGSVSTLTIQRTQQEDSAVYLCASSLRPSTNTGELFFGEGSRLTVL.

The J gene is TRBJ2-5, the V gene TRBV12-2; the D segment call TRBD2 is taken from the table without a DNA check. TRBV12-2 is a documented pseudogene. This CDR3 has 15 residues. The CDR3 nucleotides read TGTGCAAGTCGCTTAGGGCGGGGCCGTAAAGAGACCCAGTACTTC. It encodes CASRLGRGRKETQYF.

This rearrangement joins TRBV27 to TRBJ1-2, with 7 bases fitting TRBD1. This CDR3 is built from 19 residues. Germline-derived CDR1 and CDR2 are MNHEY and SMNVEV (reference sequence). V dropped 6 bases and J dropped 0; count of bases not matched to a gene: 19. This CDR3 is CASSPTLDRAGWANYGYTF. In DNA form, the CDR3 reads TGTGCCAGCAGCCCTACCCTTGACAGGGCGGGTTGGGCTAACTATGGCTACACCTTC.

In DNA form, the CDR3 reads TGTGCCAGCAGTCCCCCCGGGACTATCCACAATGAGCAGTTCTTC. Protein sequence: CASSPPGTIHNEQFF. This chain connects TRBV7-3 to TRBJ2-1; 7 bases fit TRBD2. The CDR3 is 15 residues long. Per germline, CDR1 SGHTA and CDR2 FQGTGA. V lost 6 bases to trimming and J lost 5 bases; unmatched junction nucleotides: 10.

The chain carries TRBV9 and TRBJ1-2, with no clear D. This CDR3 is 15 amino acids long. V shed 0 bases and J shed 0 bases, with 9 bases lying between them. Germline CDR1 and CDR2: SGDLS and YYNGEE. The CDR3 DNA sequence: TGTGCCAGCAGCGTAGGGAGAGGAACTAACTATGGCTACACCTTC. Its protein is CASSVGRGTNYGYTF.

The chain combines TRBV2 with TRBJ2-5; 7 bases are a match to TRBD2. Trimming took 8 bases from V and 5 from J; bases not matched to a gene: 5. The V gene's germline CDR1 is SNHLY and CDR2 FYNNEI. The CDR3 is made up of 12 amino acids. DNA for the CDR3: TGTGCCAGCGTAGCGGGCGCCGAGACCCAGTACTTC. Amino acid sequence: CASVAGAETQYF.

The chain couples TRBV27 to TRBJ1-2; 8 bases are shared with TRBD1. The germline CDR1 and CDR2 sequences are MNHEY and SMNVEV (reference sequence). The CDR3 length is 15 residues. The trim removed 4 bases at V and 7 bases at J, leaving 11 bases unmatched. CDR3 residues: CASSSLTAGGSGYTF. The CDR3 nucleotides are TGTGCCAGCAGTTCCCTCACAGCAGGGGGCAGTGGCTACACCTTC.

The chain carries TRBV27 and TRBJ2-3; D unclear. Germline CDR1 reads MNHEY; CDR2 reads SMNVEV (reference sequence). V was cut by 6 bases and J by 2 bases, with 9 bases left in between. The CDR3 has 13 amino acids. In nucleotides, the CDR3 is TGTGCCAGCAGGCGCCCGAACACAGATACGCAGTATTTT. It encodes CASRRPNTDTQYF.

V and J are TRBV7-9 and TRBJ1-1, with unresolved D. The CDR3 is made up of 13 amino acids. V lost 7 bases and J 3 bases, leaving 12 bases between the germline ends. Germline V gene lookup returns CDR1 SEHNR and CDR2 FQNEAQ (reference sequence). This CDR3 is CASTQGSHTEAFF. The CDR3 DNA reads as TGTGCCAGCACCCAAGGTTCTCACACTGAAGCTTTCTTT.